These 22 T cell receptor beta chains were sequenced from one sample in a study of T cell responses to AZD1222 COVID-19 vaccine. Some clones are missing from TCRdb's copy, which holds only in-frame ones; the method was immunoSEQ multiplex PCR. The top ten clones hold around 3.8% of a sample with some 100,000 clones, roughly 91% of them seen once. The sequencing here drew on peripheral blood, taken 28 days after the second AZD1222 dose. These receptors originate from an adult who received the AZD1222 COVID-19 vaccine.

The chain joins TRBV9 to TRBJ1-1; no firm D call. V lost 3 bases, J lost 0 bases, and 9 bases lay in between. Germline CDR1 and CDR2: SGDLS and YYNGEE. CDR3 length equals 14 residues. CDR3 amino acids: CASSGSNMNTEAFF. In DNA form, the CDR3 reads TGTGCCAGCAGCGGGTCCAATATGAACACTGAAGCTTTCTTT.

The genes are TRBV5-1 and TRBJ2-3, with D hard to call. The CDR3 is made up of 12 amino acids. CDR1 and CDR2 from the germline V gene are SGHRS and YFSETQ. V was cut by 4 bases and J by 3 bases, with 6 bases left in between. The CDR3 is CASSPATDTQYF. CDR3 coding DNA: TGCGCCAGCAGCCCCGCTACAGATACGCAGTATTTT. The full variable domain, its missing parts supplied by reference TRBV5-1 and TRBJ2-3, is KAGVTQTPRYLIKTRGQQVTLSCSPISGHRSVSWYQQTPGQGLQFLFEYFSETQRNKGNFPGRFSGRQFSNSRSEMNVSTLELGDSALYLCASSPATDTQYFGPGTRLTVL.

In this sample, this clone turned up once. V usage is TRBV12-5 and J usage is TRBJ2-7; TRBD1 matches 7 bases. Germline-derived CDR1 and CDR2 are LGHNT and FRNRAP. With 1 base clipped from V and 5 bases from J, the junction kept 5 bases outside the gene matches. This CDR3 has 14 amino acids. Here the CDR3 reads CASGLGQGSDEQYF. The CDR3, as DNA: TGTGCTAGTGGTTTGGGACAGGGTTCGGACGAGCAGTACTTC.

The rearrangement links TRBV4-1 to TRBJ1-2; D is uncertain. The V end was cut by 0 bases, the J end by 4 bases, with 12 bases between. CDR3 length: 15 amino acids. From germline, CDR1 is MGHRA and CDR2 YSYEKL. CDR3 nucleotide sequence: TGCGCCAGCAGCCAAGAAGGTAGGAGGGCCTATGGCTACACCTTC. Its protein is CASSQEGRRAYGYTF.

The V and J genes are TRBV9 and TRBJ1-1, with a possible D match to TRBD1 (6 bases). Trimming took off 0 bases at V and 3 bases at J, with 12 bases between the two ends. From germline, CDR1 is SGDLS and CDR2 YYNGEE. The CDR3 is 15 residues long. The CDR3 DNA reads as TGTGCCAGCAGCGTAGAGGGGGGCCCGGACACTGAAGCTTTCTTT. It translates to CASSVEGGPDTEAFF. The full variable domain, with the rest looked up from reference TRBV9 and TRBJ1-1, is DSGVTQTPKHLITATGQRVTLRCSPRSGDLSVYWYQQSLDQGLQFLIQYYNGEERAKGNILERFSAQQFPDLHSELNLSSLELGDSALYFCASSVEGGPDTEAFFGQGTRLTVV.

To note about this clone: The identical CDR3 is also encoded by other nucleotide sequences in the sample. The gene calls are TRBV12-3 or TRBV12-4 and TRBJ2-7; 8 bases are a match to TRBD1. The CDR3 covers 13 residues. Trimming cost V 6 bases and J 3 bases; bases outside gene matches: 4. The CDR3 is CASRPGQGYEQYF. The DNA for the CDR3 is TGTGCCAGCAGACCCGGACAGGGCTACGAGCAGTACTTC.

The chain couples TRBV9 to TRBJ2-1, with a weak D call TRBD2 (5 bases). Trimming shortened V by 2 bases and J by 12 bases, and 12 bases separated the two germline ends. CDR3 size: 12 residues. Germline values: CDR1 SGDLS, CDR2 YYNGEE. This CDR3 reads CASSVISGMQFF. For the CDR3, the DNA is TGTGCCAGCAGCGTCATCAGCGGTATGCAGTTCTTC.

This sequence joins TRBV7-2 and TRBJ2-5; D unclear. Germline CDR1 reads SGHTA; CDR2 reads FQGNSA. This CDR3 spans 15 amino acids. The V end was cut by 1 base, the J end by 9 bases, with 18 bases between. The CDR3 DNA sequence: TGTGCCAGCAGCTTAGAGAGTTCGTGGCCCGGGCCCCAGTACTTC. It specifies CASSLESSWPGPQYF. The variable domain in full, completed from reference TRBV7-2 and TRBJ2-5, reads GAGVSQSPSNKVTEKGKDVELRCDPISGHTALYWYRQSLGQGLEFLIYFQGNSAPDKSGLPSDRFSAERTGGSVSTLTIQRTQQEDSAVYLCASSLESSWPGPQYFGPGTRLLVL.

This clone was recorded a few times. J is TRBJ1-2 and V is TRBV30; a weak D match, TRBD1 (5 bases). Germline-derived CDR1 and CDR2 are GTSNPN and SVGIG (reference sequence). This CDR3 spans 12 amino acids. Trimming removed 5 bases from V and 2 bases from J, with 9 bases in between. The CDR3 spells CAWSQVNYGYTF. The CDR3 nucleotides read TGTGCCTGGTCACAGGTAAACTATGGCTACACCTTC.

The chain carries TRBV24-1 and TRBJ2-1; 9 nucleotides agree with TRBD2. From germline, CDR1 is KGHDR and CDR2 SFDVKD. The CDR3 is 16 residues long. With V trimmed by 0 bases and J by 8 bases, 7 bases remained unmatched. The CDR3 loop reads CATSDLVSGRTDEQFF. CDR3 DNA sequence: TGTGCCACCAGTGATTTGGTTAGCGGGAGAACGGATGAGCAGTTCTTC.

The chain employs TRBV19 and TRBJ1-4; unclear D gene. V was trimmed by 3 bases and J by 7 bases, leaving 3 bases between them. This CDR3 is built from 11 residues. Germline V gives CDR1 LNHDA, CDR2 SQIVND (reference sequence). The CDR3 DNA reads as TGTGCCAGTAGTATGTCTGAAAAACTGTTTTTT. Its translation: CASSMSEKLFF.

The rearrangement uses TRBV7-2 and TRBJ2-7; unclear D gene. There are 11 residues in the CDR3. The V and J ends lost 1 base and 3 bases respectively, with 1 base between them. Germline V lookup: CDR1 SGHTA, CDR2 FQGNSA. DNA for the CDR3: TGTGCCAGCAGCTTAGACTACGAGCAGTACTTC. Amino acid sequence: CASSLDYEQYF.

The CDR3 sequence is CASSFGSDEQFF. For the CDR3, the DNA is TGTGCCAGCAGCTTTGGGAGCGATGAGCAGTTCTTC. The V gene is TRBV5-4, the J gene TRBJ2-1, with D perhaps TRBD2 (5 bases). Trimming took 2 bases from V and 8 from J, leaving 8 bases between them. The CDR3 has 12 residues. Germline CDR1 reads SGHNT; CDR2 reads YYREEE (reference sequence).

The chain has TRBV27 and TRBJ1-1, with a tentative D call TRBD1 (5 bases). Germline values: CDR1 MNHEY, CDR2 SMNVEV (reference sequence). The CDR3 is made up of 16 amino acids. V shed 8 bases and J shed 4 bases, with 23 bases lying between them. DNA of the CDR3: TGTGCCAGCTCCTCGGGGGGGGTGGCGGGCCTCACTGAAGCTTTCTTT. Translated: CASSSGGVAGLTEAFF.

The rearrangement joins TRBV7-2 to TRBJ2-5; D uncertain. CDR1 is SGHTA and CDR2 is FQGNSA in the germline V gene. The CDR3 length is 13 residues. V was shortened by 1 base and J by 6 bases, with 9 bases between the two germline ends. The CDR3 is CASSLESLQTQYF. DNA for the CDR3: TGTGCCAGCAGCTTAGAGAGTTTGCAGACCCAGTACTTC.

The chain employs TRBV30 and TRBJ2-2; 7 bases are shared with TRBD1. Trimming at V came to 4 bases and at J to 7 bases, leaving 6 bases not matched to a gene. CDR1 is GTSNPN and CDR2 is SVGIG in the germline V gene (reference sequence). The CDR3 is 13 amino acids. In nucleotides, the CDR3 is TGTGCCTGGACCGGGACAGCAGGCGGGGAGCTGTTTTTT. Translating gives CAWTGTAGGELFF.

CDR3 region: CSADRGHTF. CDR3 DNA sequence: TGCAGTGCTGACAGGGGTCACACCTTC. The genes are TRBV20-1 and TRBJ1-2; 8 bases agree with TRBD1. The CDR3 covers 9 residues. CDR1 DFQATT and CDR2 SNEGSKA come from the germline V gene (reference sequence). J was trimmed by 12 bases and V by 5 bases; bases with no gene match: 2.

The chain links TRBV28 to TRBJ1-1, with 7 bases that match TRBD1. J gave up 3 bases and V 10 bases, and 8 bases lay outside the gene matches. Germline values: CDR1 MDHEN, CDR2 SYDVKM. CDR3 length: 13 amino acids. CDR3 DNA: TGTGCCACCCGAATACAGGGGTACACTGAAGCTTTCTTT. It translates to CATRIQGYTEAFF.

The chain employs TRBV11-2 and TRBJ2-7; D uncertain. This CDR3 is 14 amino acids long. The germline CDR1 and CDR2 sequences are SGHAT and FQNNGV. The V end lost 0 bases, the J end lost 0 bases, and 6 bases lay between the germline ends. The CDR3 loop reads CASSLDSPSYEQYF. As DNA, the CDR3 is TGTGCCAGCAGCTTAGATAGCCCCTCCTACGAGCAGTACTTC.

The gene calls are TRBV3-1 (or the pseudogene TRBV3-2) and TRBJ1-2; possible D gene TRBD1, 5 bases. Trimming removed 3 bases at V and 6 bases at J, with 14 bases between. CDR1 and CDR2 from the germline V gene are LGHDT and YNNKEL (reference sequence). The CDR3 contains 14 residues. The CDR3 here is CASSQEVQVHGYTF. CDR3 bases: TGTGCCAGCAGCCAGGAGGTACAGGTGCATGGCTACACCTTC.

The chain combines TRBV7-2 with TRBJ1-3, with D possibly being TRBD1 (5 bases). The CDR3 has 13 residues. V was shortened by 8 bases and J by 2 bases, with 10 bases between the two germline ends. Germline CDR1 is SGHTA and CDR2 is FQGNSA. The CDR3 protein is CASAGGPGNTIYF. CDR3 bases: TGTGCCAGCGCGGGGGGTCCTGGAAACACCATATATTTT.

This clone was detected only once. This CDR3 is CASSLVGTKTYEQYF. The CDR3 coding sequence is TGCGCCAGCAGCTTGGTCGGGACGAAGACCTACGAGCAGTACTTC. The V call is TRBV5-1, the J call TRBJ2-7; the D call may be TRBD1 or TRBD2 (5 bases each). The CDR3 consists of 15 residues. The V end was cut by 0 bases, the J end by 2 bases, with 12 bases between. Germline V gene lookup returns CDR1 SGHRS and CDR2 YFSETQ.